This T cell receptor beta chain was retrieved from a study of graft-versus-host responses after intestinal transplantation. Study-level information: Once they had received anti-thymocyte globulin induction, all recipients took tacrolimus and steroids for approximately 3 years.

The authors plated 200,000 CFSE-labeled responder cells with 200,000 irradiated, violet-dye-labeled stimulator cells. Study-level points and caveats: Allografts of patients with graft-donor T cell macrochimerism showed high graft-versus-host to host-versus-graft clone ratios. Ileal or blood samples showed some GvH clones first, and such clones were also found in recipient marrow.

Sequencing was performed with immunoSEQ multiplex PCR; in TCRdb, only in-frame clones are kept and a portion is missing. In the table there are about 10,000 clones, approximately 30% of which are singletons. The V end was cut by 2 bases, the J end by 4 bases, with 11 bases between. CDR1 and CDR2 from the germline V gene are MDHEN and SYDVKM. This CDR3 spans 15 amino acids. The sample was alloreactive CD4+ T cells from a mixed lymphocyte reaction culture, taken before transplantation. Specified subset: CFSE-low proliferating T cells sorted from roughly 6-day pre-transplant mixed lymphocyte reaction (GvH or HvG direction). The J gene is TRBJ1-4, the V gene TRBV28; possibly TRBD1 for D (5 bases). The TCR originated in a human patient who was an organ donor for intestinal transplantation. CDR3 sequence: CASSLGSQGNEKLFF. Written as DNA, the CDR3 is TGTGCCAGCAGTTTAGGTAGTCAGGGTAATGAAAAACTGTTTTTT.